This TCR beta chain appears in the sequencing data of a study of cytomegalovirus exposure and HLA in healthy donors. The wider study: Counted in an early data release were roughly 81 million unique TCRs from HLA-typed donors. Points from the study as a whole: Previous analysis showed most TCR beta V segments were productive about 87% or about 30% of the time. The authors confirmed in vitro that a few CMV-associated chains were specific for CMV antigens.

This CDR3 contains 14 residues. Germline CDR1 and CDR2: LNHDA and SQIVND (reference sequence). Trimming took off 6 bases at V and 1 base at J, with 9 bases between the two ends. As regards this clone: Its antigen is currently unknown.

PCR primers comprised 60 Vbeta and 13 Jbeta primers. Generated by immunoSEQ multiplex PCR, the TCRdb table keeps only in-frame clones and is missing some. The sample consists of around 80,000 clones, around 62% of them appearing once. The chain employs TRBV19 and TRBJ2-2, with D perhaps TRBD2 (5 bases). The source is a male donor in good health and CMV-seropositive. The sample consisted of PBMCs. CDR3 sequence (DNA): TGTGCCAGTAGGAGGGCCCAGAACACCGGGGAGCTGTTTTTT. It encodes CASRRAQNTGELFF.